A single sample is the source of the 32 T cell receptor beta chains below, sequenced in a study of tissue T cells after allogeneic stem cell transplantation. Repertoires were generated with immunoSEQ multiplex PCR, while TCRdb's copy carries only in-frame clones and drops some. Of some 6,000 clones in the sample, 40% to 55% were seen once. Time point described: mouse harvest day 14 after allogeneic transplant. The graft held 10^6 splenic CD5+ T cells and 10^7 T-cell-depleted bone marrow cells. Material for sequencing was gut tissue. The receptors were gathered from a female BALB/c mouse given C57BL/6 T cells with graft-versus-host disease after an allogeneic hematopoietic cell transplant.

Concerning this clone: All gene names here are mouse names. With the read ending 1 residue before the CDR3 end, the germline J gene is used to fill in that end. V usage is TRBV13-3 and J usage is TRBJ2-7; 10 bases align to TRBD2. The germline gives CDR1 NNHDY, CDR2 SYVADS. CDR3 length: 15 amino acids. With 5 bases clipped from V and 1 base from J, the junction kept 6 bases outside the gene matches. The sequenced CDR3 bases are TGTGCCAGCAGCCCTTTACTGGGGGGGTCCTATGAACAGTAC. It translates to CASSPLLGGSYEQY. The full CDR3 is CASSPLLGGSYEQYF.

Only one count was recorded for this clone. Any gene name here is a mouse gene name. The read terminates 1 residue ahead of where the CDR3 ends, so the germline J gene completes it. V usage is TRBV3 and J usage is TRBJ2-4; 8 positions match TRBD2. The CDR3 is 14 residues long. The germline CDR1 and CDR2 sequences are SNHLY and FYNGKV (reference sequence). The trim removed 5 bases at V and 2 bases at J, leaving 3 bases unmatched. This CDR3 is CASSPTGVQNTLYF. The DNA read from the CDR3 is TGTGCCAGCAGCCCGACTGGGGTTCAAAACACCTTGTAC.

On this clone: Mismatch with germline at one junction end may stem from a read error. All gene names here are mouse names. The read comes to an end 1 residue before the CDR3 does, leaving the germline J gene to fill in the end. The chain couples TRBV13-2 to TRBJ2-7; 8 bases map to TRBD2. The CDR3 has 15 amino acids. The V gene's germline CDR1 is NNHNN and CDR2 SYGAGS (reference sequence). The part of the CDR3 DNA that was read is TGTGCCAGCAGTGATGGTGCTGGGGGGTACTATGAACAGTAC. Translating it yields CASSDGAGGYYEQY. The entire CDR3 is CASSDGAGGYYEQYF.

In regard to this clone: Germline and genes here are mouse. The covered CDR3 bases are TGTGCTAGCAGCCCCGGGACTGGGGGTGCTGAGCAGTTC. It translates to CASSPGTGGAEQF. In full, the CDR3 is CASSPGTGGAEQFF. The V gene is TRBV29, the J gene TRBJ2-1; 11 nucleotides line up with TRBD2. The read gets to within 1 residue of the CDR3 end, and the germline J gene fills in the rest. Trimming at V came to 6 bases and at J to 6 bases, leaving 4 bases not matched to a gene. This CDR3 has 14 amino acids. Germline-derived CDR1 and CDR2 are MSHET and SYDVDS.

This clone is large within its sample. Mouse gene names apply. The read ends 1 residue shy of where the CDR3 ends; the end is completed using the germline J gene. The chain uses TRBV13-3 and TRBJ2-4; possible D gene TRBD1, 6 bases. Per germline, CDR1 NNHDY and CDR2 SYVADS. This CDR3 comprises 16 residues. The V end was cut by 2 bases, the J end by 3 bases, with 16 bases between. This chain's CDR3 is CASSEATGGRQNTLYF. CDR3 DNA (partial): TGTGCCAGCAGTGAGGCGACAGGAGGGAGACAAAACACCTTGTAC. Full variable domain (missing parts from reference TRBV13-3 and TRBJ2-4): EAAVTQSPRSKVAVTGGKVTLSCHQTNNHDYMYWYRQDTGHGLRLIHYSYVADSTEKGDIPDGYKASRPSQENFSLILELASLSQTAVYFCASSEATGGRQNTLYFGAGTRLSVL.

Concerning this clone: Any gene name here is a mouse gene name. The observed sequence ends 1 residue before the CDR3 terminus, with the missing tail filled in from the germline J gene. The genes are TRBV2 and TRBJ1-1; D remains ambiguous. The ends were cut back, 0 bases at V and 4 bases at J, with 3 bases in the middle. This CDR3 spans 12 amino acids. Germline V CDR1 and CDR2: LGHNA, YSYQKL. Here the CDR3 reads CASSQEITEVFF. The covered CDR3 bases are TGTGCCAGCAGCCAAGAGATCACAGAAGTCTTC.

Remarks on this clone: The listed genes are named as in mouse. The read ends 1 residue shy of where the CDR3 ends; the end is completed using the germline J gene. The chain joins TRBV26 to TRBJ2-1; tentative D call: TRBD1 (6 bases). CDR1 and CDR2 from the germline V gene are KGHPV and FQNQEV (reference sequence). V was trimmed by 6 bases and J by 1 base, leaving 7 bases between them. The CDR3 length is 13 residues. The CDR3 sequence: CASRGQNYAEQFF. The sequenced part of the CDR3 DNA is TGTGCCAGCAGGGGACAAAACTATGCTGAGCAGTTC.

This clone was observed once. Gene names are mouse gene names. The CDR3 bases that were read are TGTGCCAGCAGTTCCAGGGCTGGAAATACGCTCTAT. It yields the protein CASSSRAGNTLY. The complete CDR3 protein is CASSSRAGNTLYF. The rearrangement links TRBV14 to TRBJ1-3, with D possibly being TRBD1 (5 bases). The read comes to an end 1 residue before the CDR3 does, leaving the germline J gene to fill in the end. CDR3 length equals 13 residues. Trimming left V 3 bases short and J 2 bases short, with 6 bases between. Per the germline V gene, CDR1 is SGHDT and CDR2 is FRDEAV.

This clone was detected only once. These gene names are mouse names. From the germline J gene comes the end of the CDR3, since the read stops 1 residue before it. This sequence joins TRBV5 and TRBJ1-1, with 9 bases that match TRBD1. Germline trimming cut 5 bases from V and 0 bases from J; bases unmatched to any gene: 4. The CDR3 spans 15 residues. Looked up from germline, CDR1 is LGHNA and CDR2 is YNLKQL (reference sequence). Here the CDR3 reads CASSSGTGTNTEVFF. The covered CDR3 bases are TGTGCCAGCAGCTCCGGGACAGGGACAAACACAGAAGTCTTC.

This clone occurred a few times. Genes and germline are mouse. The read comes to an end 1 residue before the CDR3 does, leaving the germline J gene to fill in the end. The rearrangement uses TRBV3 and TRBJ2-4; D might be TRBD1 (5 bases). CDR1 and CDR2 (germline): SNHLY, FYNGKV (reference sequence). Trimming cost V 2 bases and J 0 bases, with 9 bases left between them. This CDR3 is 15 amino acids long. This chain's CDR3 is CASSLTGRSQNTLYF. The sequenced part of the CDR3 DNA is TGTGCCAGCAGCTTAACAGGAAGAAGTCAAAACACCTTGTAC.

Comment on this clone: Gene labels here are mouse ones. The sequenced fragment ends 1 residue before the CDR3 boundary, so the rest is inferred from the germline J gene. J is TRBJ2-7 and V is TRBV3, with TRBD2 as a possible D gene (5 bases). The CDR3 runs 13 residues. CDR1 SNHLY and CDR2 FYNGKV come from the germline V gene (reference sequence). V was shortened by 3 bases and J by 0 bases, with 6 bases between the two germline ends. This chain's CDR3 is CASSFWGSYEQYF. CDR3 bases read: TGTGCCAGCAGCTTTTGGGGCTCCTATGAACAGTAC.

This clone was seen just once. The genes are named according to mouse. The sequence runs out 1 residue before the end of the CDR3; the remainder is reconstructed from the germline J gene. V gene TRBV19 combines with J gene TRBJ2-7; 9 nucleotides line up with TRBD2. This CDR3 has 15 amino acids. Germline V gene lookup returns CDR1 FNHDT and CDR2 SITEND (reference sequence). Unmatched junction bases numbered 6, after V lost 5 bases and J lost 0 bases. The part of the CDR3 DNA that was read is TGTGCCAGCAGCCTGACTGGGGGAAGCTCCTATGAACAGTAC. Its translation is CASSLTGGSSYEQY. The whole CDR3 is CASSLTGGSSYEQYF.

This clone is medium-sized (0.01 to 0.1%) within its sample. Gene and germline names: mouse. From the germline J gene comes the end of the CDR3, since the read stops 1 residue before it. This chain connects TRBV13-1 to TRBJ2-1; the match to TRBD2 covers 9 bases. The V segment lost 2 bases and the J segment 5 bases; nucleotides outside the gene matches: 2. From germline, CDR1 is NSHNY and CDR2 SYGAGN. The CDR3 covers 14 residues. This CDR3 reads CASSEWGGDAEQFF. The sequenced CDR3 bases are TGTGCCAGCAGTGAGTGGGGGGGCGATGCTGAGCAGTTC.

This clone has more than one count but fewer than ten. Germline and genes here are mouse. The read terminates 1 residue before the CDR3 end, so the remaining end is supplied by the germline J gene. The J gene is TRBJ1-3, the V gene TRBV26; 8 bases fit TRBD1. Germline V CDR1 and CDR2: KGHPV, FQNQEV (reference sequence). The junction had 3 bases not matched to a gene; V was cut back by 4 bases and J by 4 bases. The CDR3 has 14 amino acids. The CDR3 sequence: CASSRDRGGNTLYF. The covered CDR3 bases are TGTGCCAGCAGTCGAGACAGGGGAGGAAATACGCTCTAT.

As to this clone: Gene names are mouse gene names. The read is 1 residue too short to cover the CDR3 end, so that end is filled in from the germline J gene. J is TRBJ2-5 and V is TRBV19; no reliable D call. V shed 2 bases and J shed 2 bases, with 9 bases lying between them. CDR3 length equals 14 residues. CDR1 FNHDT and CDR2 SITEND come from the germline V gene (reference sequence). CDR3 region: CASSIRGRQDTQYF. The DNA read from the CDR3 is TGTGCCAGCAGTATCCGGGGTCGCCAAGACACCCAGTAC.

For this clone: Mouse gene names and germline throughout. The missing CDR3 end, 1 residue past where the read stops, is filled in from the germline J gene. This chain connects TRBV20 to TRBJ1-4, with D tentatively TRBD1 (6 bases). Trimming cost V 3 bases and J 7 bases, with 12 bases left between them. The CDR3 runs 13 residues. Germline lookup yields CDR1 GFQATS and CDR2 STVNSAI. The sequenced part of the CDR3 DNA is TGTGGTGCTAGAAGGGGGGAGGGCGAAAGATTATTT. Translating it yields CGARRGEGERLF. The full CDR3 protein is CGARRGEGERLFF.

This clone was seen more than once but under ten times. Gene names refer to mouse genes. The sequenced part of the CDR3 DNA is TGCACCTGCAGTGCAGATGGGACTGGGGCCGGGCTCTAC. As protein: CTCSADGTGAGLY. The whole CDR3 is CTCSADGTGAGLYF. This chain links TRBV1 with TRBJ2-2; 10 bases agree with TRBD2. The read stops 1 residue short of the end of the CDR3; the missing end is completed from the germline J gene. Trimming took 0 bases from V and 13 from J; bases not matched to a gene: 5. Germline CDR1 NSQYPW, CDR2 LRSPGD (reference sequence). This CDR3 spans 14 amino acids.

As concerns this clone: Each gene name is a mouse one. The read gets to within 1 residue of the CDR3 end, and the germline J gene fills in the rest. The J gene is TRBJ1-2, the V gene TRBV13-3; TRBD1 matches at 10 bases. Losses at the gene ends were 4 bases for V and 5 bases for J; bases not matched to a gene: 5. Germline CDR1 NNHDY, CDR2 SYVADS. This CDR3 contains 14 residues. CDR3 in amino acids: CASSPGQGRSDYTF. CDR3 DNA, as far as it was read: TGTGCCAGCAGTCCGGGACAGGGGCGGTCCGACTACACC.

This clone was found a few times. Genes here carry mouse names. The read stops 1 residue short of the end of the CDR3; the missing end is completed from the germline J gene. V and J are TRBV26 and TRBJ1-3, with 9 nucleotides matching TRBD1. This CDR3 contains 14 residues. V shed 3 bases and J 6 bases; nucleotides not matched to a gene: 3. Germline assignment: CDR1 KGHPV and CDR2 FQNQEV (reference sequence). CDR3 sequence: CASSLWTGVNTLYF. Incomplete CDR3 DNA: TGTGCCAGCAGTCTCTGGACAGGGGTAAATACGCTCTAT.

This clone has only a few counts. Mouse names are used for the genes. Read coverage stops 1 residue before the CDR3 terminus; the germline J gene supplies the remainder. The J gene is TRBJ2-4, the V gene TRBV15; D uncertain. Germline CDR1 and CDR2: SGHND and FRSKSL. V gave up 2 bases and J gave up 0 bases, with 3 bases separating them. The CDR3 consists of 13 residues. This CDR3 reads CASSLSSQNTLYF. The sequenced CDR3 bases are TGTGCCAGCAGTTTAAGTAGTCAAAACACCTTGTAC.

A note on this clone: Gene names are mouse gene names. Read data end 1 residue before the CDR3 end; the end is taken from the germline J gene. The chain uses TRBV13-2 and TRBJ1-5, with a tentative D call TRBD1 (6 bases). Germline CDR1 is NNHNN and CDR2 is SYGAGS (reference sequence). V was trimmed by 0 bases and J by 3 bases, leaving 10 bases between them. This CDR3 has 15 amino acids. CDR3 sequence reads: CASGDARGVNQAPLF. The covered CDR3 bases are TGTGCCAGCGGTGATGCAAGGGGGGTCAACCAGGCTCCGCTT.

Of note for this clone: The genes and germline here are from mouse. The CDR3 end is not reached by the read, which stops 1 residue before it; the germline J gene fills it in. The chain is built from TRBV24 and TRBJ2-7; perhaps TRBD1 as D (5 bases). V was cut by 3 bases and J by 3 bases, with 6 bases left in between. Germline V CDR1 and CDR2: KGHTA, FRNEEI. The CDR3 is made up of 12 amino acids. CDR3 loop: CASSLDSYEQYF. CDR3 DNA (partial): TGTGCCAGCAGTCTCGACAGCTATGAACAGTAC.

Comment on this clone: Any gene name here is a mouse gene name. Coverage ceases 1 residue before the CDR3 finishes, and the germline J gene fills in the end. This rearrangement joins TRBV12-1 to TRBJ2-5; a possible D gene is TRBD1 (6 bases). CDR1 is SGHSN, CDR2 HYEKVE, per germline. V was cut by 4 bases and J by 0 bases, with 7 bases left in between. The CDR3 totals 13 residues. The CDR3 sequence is CASSGGNQDTQYF. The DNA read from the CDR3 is TGTGCCAGCTCAGGGGGTAACCAAGACACCCAGTAC.

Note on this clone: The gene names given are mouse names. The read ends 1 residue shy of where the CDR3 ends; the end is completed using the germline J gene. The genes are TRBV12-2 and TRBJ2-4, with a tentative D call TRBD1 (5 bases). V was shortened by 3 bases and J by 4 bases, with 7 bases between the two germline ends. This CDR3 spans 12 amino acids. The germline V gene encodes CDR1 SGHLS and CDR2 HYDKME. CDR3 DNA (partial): TGTGCCAGCTCTAGACAGAAAAACACCTTGTAC. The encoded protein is CASSRQKNTLY. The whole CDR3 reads CASSRQKNTLYF. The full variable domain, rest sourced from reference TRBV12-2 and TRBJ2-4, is NSGVVQSPRYIIKGKGERSILKCIPISGHLSVAWYQQTQGQELKFFIQHYDKMERDKGNLPSRFSVQQFDDYHSEMNMSALELEDSAVYFCASSRQKNTLYFGAGTRLSVL.

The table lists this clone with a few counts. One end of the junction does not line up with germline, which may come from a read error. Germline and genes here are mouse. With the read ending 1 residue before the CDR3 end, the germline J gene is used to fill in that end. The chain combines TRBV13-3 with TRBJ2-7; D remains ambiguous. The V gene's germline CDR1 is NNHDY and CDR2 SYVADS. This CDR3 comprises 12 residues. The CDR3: CASGEQTYEQYF. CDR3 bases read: TGTGCCAGCGGTGAACAAACCTATGAACAGTAC.

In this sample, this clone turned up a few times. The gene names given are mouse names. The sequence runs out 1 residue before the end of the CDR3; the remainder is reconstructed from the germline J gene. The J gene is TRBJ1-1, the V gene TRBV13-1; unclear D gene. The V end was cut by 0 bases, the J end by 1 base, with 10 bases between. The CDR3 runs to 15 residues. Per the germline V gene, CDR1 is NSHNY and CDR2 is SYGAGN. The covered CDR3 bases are TGTGCCAGCAGTGATGCAAGGGAGGGAAACACAGAAGTCTTC. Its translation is CASSDAREGNTEVF. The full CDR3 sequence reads CASSDAREGNTEVFF.

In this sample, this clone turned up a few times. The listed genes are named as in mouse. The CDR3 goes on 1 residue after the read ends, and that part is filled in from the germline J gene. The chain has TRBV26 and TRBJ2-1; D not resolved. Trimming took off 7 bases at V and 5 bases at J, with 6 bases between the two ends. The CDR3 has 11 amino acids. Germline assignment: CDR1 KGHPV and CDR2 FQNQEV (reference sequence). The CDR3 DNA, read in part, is TGTGCCAGCAATGGGAATGCTGAGCAGTTC. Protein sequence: CASNGNAEQF. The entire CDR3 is CASNGNAEQFF.

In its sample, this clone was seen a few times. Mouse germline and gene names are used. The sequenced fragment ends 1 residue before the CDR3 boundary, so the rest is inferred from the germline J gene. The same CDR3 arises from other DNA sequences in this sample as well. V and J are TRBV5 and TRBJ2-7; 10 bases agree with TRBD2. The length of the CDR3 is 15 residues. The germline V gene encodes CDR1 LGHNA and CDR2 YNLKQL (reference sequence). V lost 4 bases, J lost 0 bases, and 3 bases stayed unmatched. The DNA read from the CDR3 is TGTGCCAGCAGCCCGGACTGGGGGAGCTCCTATGAACAGTAC. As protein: CASSPDWGSSYEQY. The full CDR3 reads CASSPDWGSSYEQYF.

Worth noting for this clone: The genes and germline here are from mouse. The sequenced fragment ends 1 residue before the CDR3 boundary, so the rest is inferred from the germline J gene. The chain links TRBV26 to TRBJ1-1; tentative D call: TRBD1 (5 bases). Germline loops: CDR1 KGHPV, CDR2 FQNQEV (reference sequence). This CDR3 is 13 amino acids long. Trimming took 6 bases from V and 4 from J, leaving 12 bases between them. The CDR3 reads CASSSGLGTEVFF. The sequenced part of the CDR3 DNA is TGTGCCAGCAGCTCAGGGTTAGGCACAGAAGTCTTC.

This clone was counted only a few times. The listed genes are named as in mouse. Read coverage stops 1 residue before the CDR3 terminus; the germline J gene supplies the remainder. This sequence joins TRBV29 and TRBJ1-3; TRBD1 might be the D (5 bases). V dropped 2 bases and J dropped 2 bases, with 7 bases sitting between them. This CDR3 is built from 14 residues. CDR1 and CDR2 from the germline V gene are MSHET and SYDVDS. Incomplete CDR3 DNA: TGTGCTAGCAGTTTAAGAGGGGCTGGAAATACGCTCTAT. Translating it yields CASSLRGAGNTLY. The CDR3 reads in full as CASSLRGAGNTLYF.

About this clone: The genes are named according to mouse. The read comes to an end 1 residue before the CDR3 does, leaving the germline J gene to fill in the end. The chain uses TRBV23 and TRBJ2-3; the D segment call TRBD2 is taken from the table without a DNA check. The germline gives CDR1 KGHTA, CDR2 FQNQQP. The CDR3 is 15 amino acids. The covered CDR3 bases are TGCTCCAGCAGTGGACTGGGCCCTAGTGCAGAAACGCTGTAT. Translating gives CSSSGLGPSAETLY. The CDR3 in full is CSSSGLGPSAETLYF.

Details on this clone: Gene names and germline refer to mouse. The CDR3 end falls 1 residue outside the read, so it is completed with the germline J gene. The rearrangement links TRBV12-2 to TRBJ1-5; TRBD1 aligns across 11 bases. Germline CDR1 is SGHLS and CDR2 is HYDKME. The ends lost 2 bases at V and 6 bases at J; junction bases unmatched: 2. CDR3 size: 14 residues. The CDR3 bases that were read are TGTGCCAGCTCTCCGGGACAGGGGGGCCAGGCTCCGCTT. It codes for CASSPGQGGQAPL. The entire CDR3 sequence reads CASSPGQGGQAPLF.